The 4 T cell receptor beta chains below all came from one sample that was sequenced in a study of T-cell reconstitution after alpha-beta-depleted transplantation in children. Using unique molecular identifiers, the investigators prepared the TCRbeta library. Each CDR3 protein is one row after TCRdb ran MiXCR on the PCR reads. The profile shows approximately 500,000 distinct CDR3 sequences, approximately 30% of them singletons. The sequenced sample was PBMCs, obtained before TCRalphabeta/CD19-depleted stem cell transplant. These receptors were obtained from a boy less than two years old with Wiskott-Aldrich syndrome, due to receive a stem cell transplant.

This clonotype was seen a handful of times. The CDR3, as DNA: TGCGCCAGCAGCACAGGACAGGGCGACACCGGGGAGCTGTTTTTT. As protein: CASSTGQGDTGELFF. V is TRBV5-1 and J is TRBJ2-2; 8 nucleotides agree with TRBD1. V shed 4 bases, J shed 3 bases, and the junction held 5 bases outside the gene matches. The CDR3 covers 15 residues. Germline loops: CDR1 SGHRS, CDR2 YFSETQ.

V usage is TRBV6-2 or TRBV6-3 and J usage is TRBJ2-1; D is ambiguous. V lost 2 bases and J 7 bases, leaving 9 bases between the germline ends. Per the germline V gene, CDR1 is MNHEY and CDR2 is SVGEGT. This CDR3 region has 13 residues. The chain's CDR3 is CASSYGSANEQFF. The DNA of the CDR3 is TGTGCCAGCAGTTACGGTTCAGCGAATGAGCAGTTCTTC.

This clonotype was detected a few times. In DNA, the CDR3 is TGCGCCAGCAGCCAAGTCTCTTTTACGGTGGCCAAAAACATTCAGTACTTC. This encodes CASSQVSFTVAKNIQYF. This chain connects TRBV4-1 to TRBJ2-4; D gene ambiguous. V was cut by 1 base and J by 1 base, with 14 bases left in between. CDR1 and CDR2 (germline): MGHRA, YSYEKL. The CDR3 covers 17 residues.

As to this clonotype: At one end the junction does not follow the germline gene, possibly because of a read error. The chain joins TRBV28 to TRBJ2-1, with D hard to call. There are 12 residues in the CDR3. Germline-derived CDR1 and CDR2 are MDHEN and SYDVKM. CDR3 DNA: TGTGCCACCCGAGTAACCAGCAATGAGCAGATCTTC. Protein: CATRVTSNEQIF.